This T cell receptor (beta chain) comes out of a study of vaccination and CD4 T cells after COVID-19. Whole-study context: Vaccination of participants consisted of two doses of either BNT162b2 or mRNA-1273 vaccine. General study findings and limits: Convalescent patients had a median roughly 86% of post-vaccine SARS-CoV-2-reactive clones that were detected only after vaccination, not before it.

The study sequenced cultured CD4+ T cell DNA using the Oncomine TCR Beta short-read assay. The template was genomic DNA from cultured CD4+ T cells. TCRdb called the PCR reads again in MiXCR, with one record for every CDR3 protein. The table records about 24,000 distinct CDR3 sequences, 42% of them present only once. Per the germline V gene, CDR1 is KGHDR and CDR2 is SFDVKD. This CDR3 is built from 14 residues. Trimming took 4 bases from V and 1 from J, leaving 6 bases between them. Remarks on this clonotype: The antigen is not known.

Indicated time point: late sampling 161 to 241 days after vaccination in three convalescent patients. Treatment reported: 10-day PBMC culture with coronavirus spike peptide pools or control peptides (ViraFEST assay). The J gene is TRBJ2-2, the V gene TRBV24-1; tentative D call: TRBD1 (6 bases). The TCR originated in a human donor who had recovered from COVID-19. Sequenced here: CD4+ T cells from blood, cultured in vitro, sampled about 7 months after SARS-CoV-2 vaccination. CDR3: CATSEGQNTGELFF. As DNA, the CDR3 is TGTGCCACCAGTGAGGGACAGAACACCGGGGAGCTGTTTTTT.